The text below deals with one T cell receptor beta chain. The sample originates from a study of blood T cell repertoires in COVID-19. Overall study: From the United States, Italy and Spain came samples of acute and convalescent COVID-19.

Authors' methods: Reference gene primers were amplified, and this amplification served to estimate nucleated cell counts. Produced via immunoSEQ multiplex PCR; TCRdb's table is partial and in-frame only. From that table come the V and J calls and clone size; the DNA was used to work out D and trimming. The sample has 250,000 to 300,000 clones; around four fifths are singletons. The V gene's germline CDR1 is KGHSH and CDR2 LQKENI. Deletions cut 1 base from V and 5 bases from J, with 14 bases between. This CDR3 comprises 16 residues. Participant-reported clinical history was the basis for cohort assignment.

The source material was PBMCs or T cells enriched from blood (not recorded which). This rearrangement joins TRBV18 to TRBJ2-2, with no clear D. The origin of this receptor is a man aged 25 to 45 with acute COVID-19. The CDR3 DNA follows: TGTGCCAGCTCACCACTCCATGGAGACTTAACCGGGGAGCTGTTTTTT. Translated, it gives CASSPLHGDLTGELFF.